These 22 T cell receptor beta chains share one sample of origin, sequenced in a study of early T cells in non-severe SARS-CoV-2 infection. TCRdb re-called the 5' RACE reads with MiXCR, one entry per CDR3 protein. The sample includes some 88,000 distinct CDR3 sequences, about 15% of them seen just once. Material: whole blood, obtained at baseline. Receptor source: an adult who was a healthcare worker with PCR-confirmed SARS-CoV-2 infection or an uninfected control (not recorded which).

The chain has TRBV28 and TRBJ1-5, with D maybe TRBD1 (5 bases). This CDR3 region has 15 residues. Germline values: CDR1 MDHEN, CDR2 SYDVKM. Trimming pared 1 base from V and 5 bases from J, leaving 12 bases between. CDR3 region: CASSLSGRVHQPQHF. The DNA of the CDR3 is TGTGCCAGCAGTTTATCCGGCAGGGTCCATCAGCCCCAGCATTTT. The full variable domain, its missing parts supplied by reference TRBV28 and TRBJ1-5, is DVKVTQSSRYLVKRTGEKVFLECVQDMDHENMFWYRQDPGLGLRLIYFSYDVKMKEKGDIPEGYSVSREKKERFSLILESASTNQTSMYLCASSLSGRVHQPQHFGDGTRLSIL.

This clonotype was seen at least ten times. The chain joins TRBV29-1 to TRBJ2-5; a weak D match, TRBD2 (5 bases). V was shortened by 7 bases and J by 4 bases, with 19 bases between the two germline ends. This CDR3 has 14 residues. Germline values: CDR1 SQVTM, CDR2 ANQGSEA. The CDR3 protein is CSATPGMARETQYF. CDR3 sequence (DNA): TGCAGCGCCACCCCCGGGATGGCGAGAGAGACCCAGTACTTC.

This clonotype has only a few counts. The chain links TRBV4-1 to TRBJ2-5; D call uncertain. The CDR3 length is 14 residues. CDR1 and CDR2 from the germline V gene are MGHRA and YSYEKL. Trimming pared 2 bases from V and 4 bases from J, leaving 11 bases between. CDR3 in amino acids: CASSQKGLGETQYF. CDR3 bases: TGCGCCAGCAGCCAAAAGGGCCTTGGAGAGACCCAGTACTTC.

This clonotype was seen only a few times. V usage is TRBV28 and J usage is TRBJ1-5, with TRBD1 matching over 7 bases. This CDR3 spans 14 amino acids. The V segment lost 3 bases and the J segment 6 bases; nucleotides outside the gene matches: 5. Per the germline V gene, CDR1 is MDHEN and CDR2 is SYDVKM. The CDR3 coding sequence is TGTGCCAGCAGTTTGCCAGGGGGTGGTCAGCCCCAGCATTTT. This translates into CASSLPGGGQPQHF.

The chain has TRBV6-1 and TRBJ2-1; TRBD2 might be the D (5 bases). Trimming removed 4 bases at V and 3 bases at J, with 19 bases between. This CDR3 region has 17 residues. Germline values: CDR1 MNHNS, CDR2 SASEGT. The CDR3 spells CASSGRRGKAHYNEQFF. The CDR3 DNA follows: TGTGCCAGCAGTGGACGTCGAGGGAAAGCCCACTACAATGAGCAGTTCTTC.

This clonotype was detected a few times. The gene calls are TRBV7-3 and TRBJ2-2; D ambiguous. CDR1 is SGHTA and CDR2 is FQGTGA in the germline V gene. The CDR3 extends over 13 amino acids. Trimming removed 5 bases at V and 8 bases at J, with 12 bases between. The CDR3 DNA is TGTGCCAGCAGCCAAGGACCGATAGGGGAGCTGTTTTTT. The encoded protein is CASSQGPIGELFF.

This clonotype was detected ten times or more. The chain couples TRBV2 to TRBJ2-3; no clear D gene. CDR1 SNHLY and CDR2 FYNNEI come from the germline V gene. V dropped 7 bases and J dropped 5 bases, with 10 bases sitting between them. The CDR3 consists of 12 residues. CDR3 DNA sequence: TGTGCCAGCACCGAGTCCGGAGATACGCAGTATTTT. This codes for CASTESGDTQYF.

The CDR3 sequence is CASSQERILGTEAFF. The CDR3 coding sequence is TGCGCCAGCAGCCAAGAACGGATTTTGGGTACTGAAGCTTTCTTT. This sequence joins TRBV4-1 and TRBJ1-1; no clear D gene. Germline CDR1 is MGHRA and CDR2 is YSYEKL. V shed 0 bases and J shed 5 bases, with 13 bases lying between them. This CDR3 has 15 amino acids.

This clonotype occurred many times. This sequence joins TRBV5-4 and TRBJ2-1, with 8 bases aligning to TRBD2. V lost 0 bases to trimming and J lost 2 bases; unmatched junction nucleotides: 1. The length of the CDR3 is 15 residues. The germline CDR1 and CDR2 sequences are SGHNT and YYREEE (reference sequence). CDR3 DNA: TGTGCCAGCAGCTTGGGTAGCGGGACCTACAATGAGCAGTTCTTC. Protein product: CASSLGSGTYNEQFF.

The sample holds a few counts of this clonotype. The gene calls are TRBV7-2 and TRBJ2-7, with 10 positions matching TRBD2. V was clipped by 3 bases and J by 2 bases; unmatched bases: 10. Germline CDR1 reads SGHTA; CDR2 reads FQGNSA. This CDR3 region has 17 residues. The CDR3 sequence: CASSFSLTSGRAYEQYF. CDR3 sequence (DNA): TGTGCCAGCAGCTTCTCCTTGACTAGCGGGCGGGCCTACGAGCAGTACTTC. The full variable domain, rest sourced from reference TRBV7-2 and TRBJ2-7, is GAGVSQSPSNKVTEKGKDVELRCDPISGHTALYWYRQSLGQGLEFLIYFQGNSAPDKSGLPSDRFSAERTGGSVSTLTIQRTQQEDSAVYLCASSFSLTSGRAYEQYFGPGTRLTVT.

In its sample, this clonotype was seen a few times. The chain is built from TRBV12-3 or TRBV12-4 and TRBJ2-7; 10 bases match TRBD2. This CDR3 comprises 14 residues. Trimming removed 7 bases from V and 6 bases from J; junction bases left unmatched: 9. The CDR3 reads CASTPTSGNVEQYF. For the CDR3, the DNA is TGTGCCAGCACCCCTACTAGCGGGAATGTCGAGCAGTACTTC.

V usage is TRBV5-1 and J usage is TRBJ2-3; TRBD2 matches 7 bases. Germline CDR1 SGHRS, CDR2 YFSETQ. The ends lost 3 bases at V and 2 bases at J; junction bases unmatched: 15. The CDR3 has 18 residues. The CDR3 region is CASSSGHSPGLPTDTQYF. The DNA of the CDR3 is TGCGCCAGCAGCTCCGGCCATTCCCCGGGACTACCCACAGATACGCAGTATTTT.

The V gene is TRBV20-1, the J gene TRBJ1-2; D uncertain. V was cut by 4 bases and J by 7 bases, with 16 bases left in between. The CDR3 has 13 amino acids. Germline CDR1 and CDR2: DFQATT and SNEGSKA (reference sequence). The DNA of the CDR3 is TGCAGTGCTAACTACCAAGTTCTTGGTGGCTACACCTTC. This encodes CSANYQVLGGYTF.

The genes are TRBV29-1 and TRBJ2-5; D is possibly TRBD2 (5 bases). Germline CDR1 is SQVTM and CDR2 is ANQGSEA. Trimming removed 7 bases at V and 7 bases at J, with 16 bases between. The CDR3 has 12 amino acids. The CDR3 protein is CSGLEGDGTQYF. CDR3 sequence (DNA): TGCAGCGGATTAGAGGGAGACGGGACCCAGTACTTC.

This chain connects TRBV10-3 to TRBJ1-1; 7 positions agree with TRBD1. This CDR3 has 13 residues. Trimming at V came to 0 bases and at J to 9 bases, leaving 4 bases not matched to a gene. CDR1 and CDR2 from the germline V gene are ENHRY and SYGVKD. CDR3 amino acids: CAISESGGRKAFF. The CDR3, as DNA: TGTGCCATCAGTGAGTCAGGGGGCCGGAAAGCTTTCTTT.

The V gene is TRBV6-2 or TRBV6-3, the J gene TRBJ2-1, with TRBD2 matching 10 bases. The CDR3 contains 15 residues. The germline V gene has CDR1 MNHEY and CDR2 SVGEGT. The V segment lost 6 bases and the J segment 6 bases; nucleotides outside the gene matches: 8. CDR3 sequence (DNA): TGTGCCAGCAGCCTCCTAGCGGGAGCTGGCAATGAGCAGTTCTTC. It yields the protein CASSLLAGAGNEQFF.

The genes are TRBV11-2 and TRBJ1-5; D is unresolved. From germline, CDR1 is SGHAT and CDR2 FQNNGV. This CDR3 spans 12 amino acids. Trimming cost V 5 bases and J 6 bases, with 8 bases left between them. CDR3 region: CASSHEGQPQHF. The DNA of the CDR3 is TGTGCCAGCAGCCACGAGGGTCAGCCCCAGCATTTT.

This clonotype has a count of ten or more. The chain uses TRBV6-4 and TRBJ2-1; the match to TRBD2 covers 8 bases. The CDR3 is made up of 15 amino acids. The trim removed 7 bases at V and 7 bases at J, leaving 12 bases unmatched. CDR1 is MRHNA, CDR2 SNTAGT, per germline. The CDR3 protein is CASTPGSGDFNEQFF. The CDR3 nucleotides are TGTGCCAGCACCCCGGGTAGCGGGGACTTTAATGAGCAGTTCTTC.

The chain uses TRBV7-6 and TRBJ2-2, with 8 positions matching TRBD2. Germline V lookup: CDR1 SGHVS, CDR2 FNYEAQ. Trimming took 2 bases from V and 4 from J; bases not matched to a gene: 9. This CDR3 region has 17 residues. Here the CDR3 reads CASSLQLADMITGELFF. CDR3 nucleotide sequence: TGTGCCAGCAGCTTACAACTAGCGGACATGATCACCGGGGAGCTGTTTTTT.

The chain has TRBV7-3 and TRBJ2-7; 11 bases map to TRBD1. The V gene end was trimmed by 5 bases and the J gene end by 7 bases; junction bases not matched to a gene: 7. Per the germline V gene, CDR1 is SGHTA and CDR2 is FQGTGA. The CDR3 length is 14 residues. CDR3 DNA sequence: TGTGCCAGCAGCCCAGGACAGGGGGCGAATGAGCAGTACTTC. This codes for CASSPGQGANEQYF.

The chain couples TRBV11-2 to TRBJ2-7; D unclear. The CDR3 is made up of 17 amino acids. V lost 4 bases and J 7 bases, leaving 26 bases between the germline ends. From germline, CDR1 is SGHAT and CDR2 FQNNGV. CDR3 coding DNA: TGTGCCAGCAGCTCCGACCTTCTAGAATCGGATCTGAAGGAGCAGTACTTC. Translation: CASSSDLLESDLKEQYF.

This clonotype was found a few times. This rearrangement joins TRBV11-3 to TRBJ2-2, with no clear D. The CDR3 loop spans 12 amino acids. In germline, CDR1 is SGHNT, CDR2 YENEEA. V lost 3 bases and J lost 9, with 8 bases in between. CDR3 in amino acids: CASSFNTWELFF. In nucleotides, the CDR3 is TGTGCCAGCAGCTTTAATACTTGGGAGCTGTTTTTT.